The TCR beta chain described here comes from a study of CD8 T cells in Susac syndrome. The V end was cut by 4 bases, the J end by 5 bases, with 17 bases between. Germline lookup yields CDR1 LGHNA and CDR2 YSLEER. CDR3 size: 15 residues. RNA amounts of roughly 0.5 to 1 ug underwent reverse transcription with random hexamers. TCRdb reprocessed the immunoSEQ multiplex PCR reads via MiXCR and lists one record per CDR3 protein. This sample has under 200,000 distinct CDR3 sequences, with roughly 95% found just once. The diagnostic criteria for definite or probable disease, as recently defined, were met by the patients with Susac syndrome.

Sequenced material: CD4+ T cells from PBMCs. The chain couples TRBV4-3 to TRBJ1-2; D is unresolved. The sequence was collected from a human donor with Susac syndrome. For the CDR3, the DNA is TGCGCCAGCAGCCCCAGAATTGATCAGCTATATGGCTACACCTTC. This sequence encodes CASSPRIDQLYGYTF.